What follows are 6 T cell receptor beta chains derived from one specimen sequenced in a study of blood T cells in healthy people across ages. Alongside a J-beta primer mix, a sample-barcoded 5' primer served in a second PCR lasting about 7 to 11 cycles. TCRdb reprocessed the 5' RACE reads with MiXCR, giving one entry per CDR3 protein. This table has 600,000 or so distinct CDR3 sequences, around 48% appearing once. Specimen: blood. These receptor sequences come from a man older than 75 in good health.

The chain employs TRBV20-1 and TRBJ2-1, with TRBD2 identical over 8 bases. There are 17 residues in the CDR3. Germline assignment: CDR1 DFQATT and CDR2 SNEGSKA (reference sequence). The J segment lost 7 bases and the V segment lost 0 bases, leaving 14 bases of the junction unmatched. CDR3: CSARDLPSGSFWNEQFF. CDR3 sequence (DNA): TGCAGTGCTAGAGATTTGCCCAGCGGGAGTTTTTGGAATGAGCAGTTCTTC.

This chain uses TRBV7-2 with TRBJ2-3; D gene ambiguous. The CDR3 is made up of 14 amino acids. Germline V gene lookup returns CDR1 SGHTA and CDR2 FQGNSA. The V end lost 6 bases, the J end lost 2 bases, and 12 bases lay between the germline ends. The CDR3 sequence is CASSLVSPTDTQYF. The CDR3 bases are TGTGCCAGCAGTCTTGTATCCCCCACAGATACGCAGTATTTT.

This clonotype was found a few times. The J gene is TRBJ2-1, the V gene TRBV5-1, with 10 bases lining up with TRBD1. The CDR3 is 19 amino acids. The germline V gene has CDR1 SGHRS and CDR2 YFSETQ. The V gene end was trimmed by 0 bases and the J gene end by 0 bases; junction bases not matched to a gene: 9. The CDR3 sequence is CASSLGTGGSGSSYNEQFF. The CDR3 region has the DNA TGCGCCAGCAGCTTGGGGACAGGGGGAAGTGGGAGCTCCTACAATGAGCAGTTCTTC.

This clonotype was counted a few times. V is TRBV20-1 and J is TRBJ1-2; no clear D. Germline loops: CDR1 DFQATT, CDR2 SNEGSKA (reference sequence). Trimming removed 3 bases at V and 4 bases at J, with 9 bases between. The CDR3 extends over 12 amino acids. CDR3 coding DNA: TGCAGTGCTAGTGGCAGGCCCTATGGCTACACCTTC. It translates to CSASGRPYGYTF.

This clonotype was seen once. One end of the junction fails to match germline, which may point to a read error. The chain has TRBV12-3 or TRBV12-4 and TRBJ2-7; weak D call: TRBD1 (7 bases). The CDR3 sequence is 11 residues long. The CDR3 here is CAGSQGGEQYF. CDR3 sequence (DNA): TGTGCCGGCAGTCAGGGGGGAGAGCAGTACTTC.

This clonotype was counted once. Being one base from a much bigger clone, this may be a read error. The chain carries TRBV7-9 and TRBJ2-7; TRBD2 aligns across 7 bases. The CDR3 is 14 residues long. Germline V lookup: CDR1 SEHNR, CDR2 FQNEAQ (reference sequence). The CDR3 coding sequence is TGTGTCAGCAGCTTAGGCCCTAGCGGAGCCGAGCAGTACTTC. Its translation is CVSSLGPSGAEQYF. The full variable domain, rest sourced from reference TRBV7-9 and TRBJ2-7, is DTGVSQNPRHKITKRGQNVTFRCDPISEHNRLYWYRQTLGQGPEFLTYFQNEAQLEKSRLLSDRFSAERPKGSFSTLEIQRTEQGDSAMYLCVSSLGPSGAEQYFGPGTRLTVT.